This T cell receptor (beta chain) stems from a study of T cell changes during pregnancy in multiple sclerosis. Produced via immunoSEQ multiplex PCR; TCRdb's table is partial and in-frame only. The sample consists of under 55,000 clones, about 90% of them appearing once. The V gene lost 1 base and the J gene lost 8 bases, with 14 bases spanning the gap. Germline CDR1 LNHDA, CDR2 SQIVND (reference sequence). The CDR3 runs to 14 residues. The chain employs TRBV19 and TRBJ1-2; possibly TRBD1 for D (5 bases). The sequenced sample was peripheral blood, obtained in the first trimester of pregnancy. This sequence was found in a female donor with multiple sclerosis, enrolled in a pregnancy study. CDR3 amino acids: CASSIVVRAPGYTF. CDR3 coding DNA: TGTGCCAGTAGTATAGTGGTCAGGGCGCCGGGCTACACCTTC.